This TCR beta chain was captured in a study of T cell repertoires in cytomegalovirus infection. TCRdb reprocessed the reads with MiXCR, giving one entry per CDR3 protein. The table shows 150,000 to 200,000 distinct CDR3 sequences, with roughly a fifth occurring only once. Sequences were obtained from PBMCs. This receptor was taken from a human donor in good health (CMV status not recorded). Some clones in this sample may be carry-over from other donors' samples.

CDR3: CASSVVSGGVHNEQFF. The CDR3 bases are TGTGCCAGCAGCGTAGTCAGCGGAGGTGTCCACAATGAGCAGTTCTTC. The chain combines TRBV9 with TRBJ2-1, with a possible D match to TRBD2 (5 bases). Trimming removed 0 bases from V and 5 bases from J, with 15 bases in between. Germline CDR1 reads SGDLS; CDR2 reads YYNGEE. The CDR3 is 16 amino acids.